These 20 T cell receptor beta chains share one sample of origin, sequenced in a study of blood T cell repertoires in COVID-19. Produced via immunoSEQ multiplex PCR; TCRdb's table is partial and in-frame only. The data hold some 350,000 clones, with about 90% observed a single time. The sequenced sample was peripheral blood. The receptors stem from a woman in her seventies with COVID-19, enrolled during active disease.

This chain links TRBV7-9 with TRBJ2-7, with a tentative D call TRBD1 (6 bases). This CDR3 has 12 residues. The germline gives CDR1 SEHNR, CDR2 FQNEAQ (reference sequence). V lost 5 bases to trimming and J lost 4 bases, with 9 bases between them. For the CDR3, the DNA is TGTGCCAGCAGCCAGACAGGATACGAGCAGTACTTC. It specifies CASSQTGYEQYF.

V gene TRBV11-2 combines with J gene TRBJ2-5, with D maybe TRBD1 (5 bases). The V and J ends lost 1 base and 5 bases respectively, with 14 bases between them. Germline V CDR1 and CDR2: SGHAT, FQNNGV. This CDR3 contains 15 residues. This CDR3 is CASSLGSTGWETQYF. CDR3 nucleotides: TGTGCCAGCAGCTTAGGTTCCACAGGATGGGAGACCCAGTACTTC. Combining the CDR3 with reference TRBV11-2 and TRBJ2-5 gives the whole variable domain EAGVAQSPRYKIIEKRQSVAFWCNPISGHATLYWYQQILGQGPKLLIQFQNNGVVDDSQLPKDRFSAERLKGVDSTLKIQPAKLEDSAVYLCASSLGSTGWETQYFGPGTRLLVL.

The CDR3 loop is CASSESGGPWEEQFF. CDR3 in DNA: TGTGCCAGCAGTGAAAGCGGGGGGCCCTGGGAAGAGCAGTTCTTC. The V call is TRBV27, the J call TRBJ2-1, with 9 bases identical to TRBD2. V gave up 5 bases and J gave up 10 bases; unmatched junction bases: 12. Germline assignment: CDR1 MNHEY and CDR2 SMNVEV (reference sequence). There are 15 residues in the CDR3.

V usage is TRBV3-1 (or the pseudogene TRBV3-2) and J usage is TRBJ1-1; 7 nucleotides line up with TRBD1. CDR1 and CDR2 from the germline V gene are LGHDT and YNNKEL (reference sequence). The CDR3 sequence is 14 residues long. Losses at the gene ends were 3 bases for V and 4 bases for J; bases not matched to a gene: 5. The CDR3: CASSQNRGLTEAFF. The CDR3 coding sequence is TGTGCCAGCAGCCAGAACAGGGGTCTCACTGAAGCTTTCTTT.

V and J are TRBV9 and TRBJ2-3, with 7 bases lining up with TRBD2. Germline V gene sequence: CDR1 SGDLS, CDR2 YYNGEE. V lost 2 bases to trimming and J lost 1 base; unmatched junction nucleotides: 7. The CDR3 sequence is 16 residues long. CDR3 in DNA: TGTGCCAGCAGCGTCGAGGCGGGGGAAGGCACAGATACGCAGTATTTT. It is translated as CASSVEAGEGTDTQYF.

This clone was observed a few times. The chain is built from TRBV11-2 and TRBJ1-3; TRBD1 might be the D (5 bases). The V gene's germline CDR1 is SGHAT and CDR2 FQNNGV. Deletions cut 2 bases from V and 9 bases from J, with 8 bases between. This CDR3 contains 12 residues. The CDR3 nucleotides read TGTGCCAGCAGCTTAACAGGCAGCACCATATATTTT. This gives the protein CASSLTGSTIYF.

The chain recombines TRBV30 with TRBJ1-1; D gene uncertain. There are 12 residues in the CDR3. Germline V gene sequence: CDR1 GTSNPN, CDR2 SVGIG (reference sequence). V dropped 6 bases and J dropped 2 bases, with 10 bases sitting between them. The CDR3 protein is CACPDYNTEAFF. CDR3 nucleotides: TGTGCCTGCCCCGACTATAACACTGAAGCTTTCTTT.

The CDR3 nucleotides read TGTGCCAGTAGTCGAGGACAGAGCACTGAAGCTTTCTTT. Residues: CASSRGQSTEAFF. The chain uses TRBV19 and TRBJ1-1; D is possibly TRBD1 (6 bases). Germline lookup yields CDR1 LNHDA and CDR2 SQIVND (reference sequence). V was shortened by 5 bases and J by 4 bases, with 11 bases between the two germline ends. The CDR3 spans 13 residues.

The rearrangement uses TRBV5-1 and TRBJ1-2, with 7 bases that match TRBD1. This CDR3 has 12 residues. The V and J ends lost 5 bases and 7 bases, in that order; junction bases with no gene match: 5. Germline CDR1 SGHRS, CDR2 YFSETQ. CDR3 coding DNA: TGCGCCAGCAGGAGACAGGGTCTTGGCTACACCTTC. As protein: CASRRQGLGYTF.

The V gene is TRBV2, the J gene TRBJ1-1; no firm D call. The CDR3 totals 13 residues. Looked up from germline, CDR1 is SNHLY and CDR2 is FYNNEI. V lost 7 bases to trimming and J lost 6 bases, with 15 bases between them. The CDR3 DNA is TGTGCCAGCAAGGATGGAGGGCGCCCTGAAGCTTTCTTT. Its translation: CASKDGGRPEAFF. The full variable domain, rest sourced from reference TRBV2 and TRBJ1-1, is EPEVTQTPSHQVTQMGQEVILRCVPISNHLYFYWYRQILGQKVEFLVSFYNNEISEKSEIFDDQFSVERPDGSNFTLKIRSTKLEDSAMYFCASKDGGRPEAFFGQGTRLTVV.

This clone was seen once. The rearrangement joins TRBV13 to TRBJ2-1; the match to TRBD2 covers 7 bases. The CDR3 is made up of 14 amino acids. Germline-derived CDR1 and CDR2 are PRHDT and FYEKMQ (reference sequence). V shed 5 bases and J 3 bases; nucleotides not matched to a gene: 4. CDR3 sequence reads: CASSITSDYNEQFF. CDR3 in DNA: TGTGCCAGCAGCATTACTAGCGACTACAATGAGCAGTTCTTC.

The chain uses TRBV5-1 and TRBJ2-5, with D possibly TRBD2 on 6 matching bases. The germline gives CDR1 SGHRS, CDR2 YFSETQ. CDR3 length: 16 residues. Between the trimmed V and J ends, which lost 4 bases and 3 bases, there was a span of 19 bases. The CDR3 coding sequence is TGCGCCAGCAGCCCCCCGGCTGGAGGGGCAAAAGAGACCCAGTACTTC. Amino acid sequence: CASSPPAGGAKETQYF.

The chain links TRBV14 to TRBJ1-3; the match to TRBD1 covers 9 bases. Germline CDR1 SGHDN, CDR2 FVKESK. V was clipped by 6 bases and J by 2 bases; unmatched bases: 2. CDR3 length: 14 amino acids. The CDR3 DNA sequence: TGTGCCAGCAGTGGGACAGGGACTGGAAACACCATATATTTT. It encodes CASSGTGTGNTIYF.

The CDR3 DNA reads TGTGCCAGCAGACTACCCGGGACAGTCACCGGGGAGCTGTTTTTT. It is translated as CASRLPGTVTGELFF. This chain connects TRBV5-6 to TRBJ2-2, with 7 bases identical to TRBD1. V shed 5 bases and J 4 bases; nucleotides not matched to a gene: 8. Germline loops: CDR1 SGHDT, CDR2 YYEEEE. The CDR3 runs 15 residues.

J is TRBJ1-6 and V is TRBV19; 8 nucleotides align to TRBD1. The CDR3 has 17 amino acids. CDR1 and CDR2 (germline): LNHDA, SQIVND (reference sequence). With V trimmed by 6 bases and J by 3 bases, 10 bases remained unmatched. CDR3 amino acids: CASRLLQGAHYNSPLHF. In DNA, the CDR3 is TGTGCCAGTAGACTACTCCAGGGGGCGCACTATAATTCACCCCTCCACTTT.

The chain has TRBV5-1 and TRBJ2-1; a weak D match, TRBD2 (6 bases). Per the germline V gene, CDR1 is SGHRS and CDR2 is YFSETQ. V was shortened by 4 bases and J by 0 bases, with 14 bases between the two germline ends. CDR3 length equals 16 residues. The CDR3, as DNA: TGCGCCAGCAGCATTTACGAGGGAGGCTCCTACAATGAGCAGTTCTTC. Its protein is CASSIYEGGSYNEQFF.

This clone was seen a single time. The chain joins TRBV30 to TRBJ1-1; 7 nucleotides agree with TRBD1. Trimming removed 5 bases from V and 4 bases from J; junction bases left unmatched: 7. Per germline, CDR1 GTSNPN and CDR2 SVGIG (reference sequence). The CDR3 length is 13 residues. As DNA, the CDR3 is TGTGCCTGGTCGGACAGGATATTCACTGAAGCTTTCTTT. This translates into CAWSDRIFTEAFF.

The chain couples TRBV6-5 to TRBJ2-7; possible D gene TRBD2, 6 bases. Germline values: CDR1 MNHEY, CDR2 SVGAGI. V was cut by 6 bases and J by 3 bases, with 18 bases left in between. The CDR3 extends over 15 amino acids. The DNA for the CDR3 is TGTGCCAGCAGAAACGGGGCGGGGAACCACTACGAGCAGTACTTC. Translating gives CASRNGAGNHYEQYF.

V is TRBV11-2 and J is TRBJ2-3, with TRBD2 matching over 8 bases. CDR1 and CDR2 (germline): SGHAT, FQNNGV. The V gene end was trimmed by 1 base and the J gene end by 2 bases; junction bases not matched to a gene: 5. This CDR3 has 16 residues. The CDR3 region has the DNA TGTGCCAGCAGCTTAGGACTAGCGCTATTCACAGATACGCAGTATTTT. This translates into CASSLGLALFTDTQYF. Full variable domain (remainder filled in from reference TRBV11-2 and TRBJ2-3): EAGVAQSPRYKIIEKRQSVAFWCNPISGHATLYWYQQILGQGPKLLIQFQNNGVVDDSQLPKDRFSAERLKGVDSTLKIQPAKLEDSAVYLCASSLGLALFTDTQYFGPGTRLTVL.

This chain uses TRBV6-5 with TRBJ2-7; TRBD1 might be the D (5 bases). The V end was cut by 0 bases, the J end by 4 bases, with 10 bases between. Germline CDR1 and CDR2: MNHEY and SVGAGI. This CDR3 is 14 amino acids long. The CDR3 sequence is CASSYSQGSYEQYF. The CDR3 bases are TGTGCCAGCAGTTACTCCCAGGGCTCTTACGAGCAGTACTTC.